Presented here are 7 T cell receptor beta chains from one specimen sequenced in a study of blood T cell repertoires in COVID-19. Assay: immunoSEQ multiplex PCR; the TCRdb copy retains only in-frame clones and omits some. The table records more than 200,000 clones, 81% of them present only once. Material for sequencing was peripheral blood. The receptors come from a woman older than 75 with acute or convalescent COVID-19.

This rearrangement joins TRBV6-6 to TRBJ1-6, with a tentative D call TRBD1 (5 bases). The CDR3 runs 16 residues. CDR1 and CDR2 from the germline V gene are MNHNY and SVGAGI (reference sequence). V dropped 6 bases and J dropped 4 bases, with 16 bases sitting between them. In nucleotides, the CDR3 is TGTGCCAGCAGGCCAGGGATTGGGGAATATAATTCACCCCTCCACTTT. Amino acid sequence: CASRPGIGEYNSPLHF.

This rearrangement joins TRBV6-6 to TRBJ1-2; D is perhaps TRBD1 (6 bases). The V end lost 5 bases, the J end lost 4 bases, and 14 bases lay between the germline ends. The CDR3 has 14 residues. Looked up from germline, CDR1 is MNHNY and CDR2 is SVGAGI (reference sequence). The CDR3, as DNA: TGTGCCAGCAGTGGTTTGACAGGAGTCTATGGCTACACCTTC. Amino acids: CASSGLTGVYGYTF.

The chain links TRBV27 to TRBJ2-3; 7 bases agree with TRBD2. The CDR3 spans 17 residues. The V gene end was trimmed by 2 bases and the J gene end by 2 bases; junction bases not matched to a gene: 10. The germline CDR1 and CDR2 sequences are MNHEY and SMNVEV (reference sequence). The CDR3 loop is CASSLQSTSLLTDTQYF. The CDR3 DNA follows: TGTGCCAGCAGTTTACAGTCGACTAGCCTCCTCACAGATACGCAGTATTTT.

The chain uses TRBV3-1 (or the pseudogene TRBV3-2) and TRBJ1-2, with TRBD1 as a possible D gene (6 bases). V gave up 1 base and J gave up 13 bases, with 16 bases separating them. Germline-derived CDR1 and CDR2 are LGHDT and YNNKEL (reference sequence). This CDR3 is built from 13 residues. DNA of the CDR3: TGTGCCAGCAGCCAAGTAGGGGGTCAGGAGGCCACCTTC. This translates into CASSQVGGQEATF.

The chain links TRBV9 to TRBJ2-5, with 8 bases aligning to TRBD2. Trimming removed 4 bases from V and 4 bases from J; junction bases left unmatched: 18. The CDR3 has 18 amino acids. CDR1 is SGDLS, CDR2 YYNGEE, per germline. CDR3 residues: CASSNGLAGRGRGETQYF. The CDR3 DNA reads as TGTGCCAGCAGCAATGGACTAGCCGGAAGGGGACGGGGAGAGACCCAGTACTTC.

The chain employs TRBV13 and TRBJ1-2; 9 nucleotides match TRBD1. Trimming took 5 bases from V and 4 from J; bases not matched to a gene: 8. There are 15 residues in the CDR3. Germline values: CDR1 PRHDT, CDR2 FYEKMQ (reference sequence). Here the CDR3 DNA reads TGTGCCAGCAGCAACAACAGGGGGCGTACCTATGGCTACACCTTC. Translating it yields CASSNNRGRTYGYTF. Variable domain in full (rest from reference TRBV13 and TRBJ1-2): AAGVIQSPRHLIKEKRETATLKCYPIPRHDTVYWYQQGPGQDPQFLISFYEKMQSDKGSIPDRFSAQQFSDYHSELNMSSLELGDSALYFCASSNNRGRTYGYTFGSGTRLTVV.

In DNA form, the CDR3 reads TGTGCCTGGAGTAGAAGGACTAGCGGATTTCAAGAGACCCAGTACTTC. As protein: CAWSRRTSGFQETQYF. V and J are TRBV30 and TRBJ2-5; 10 nucleotides agree with TRBD2. This CDR3 has 16 amino acids. Germline loops: CDR1 GTSNPN, CDR2 SVGIG (reference sequence). The V gene end was trimmed by 2 bases and the J gene end by 2 bases; junction bases not matched to a gene: 8. Looking up the rest from reference TRBV30 and TRBJ2-5 gives the full variable domain: SQTIHQWPATLVQPVGSPLSLECTVEGTSNPNLYWYRQAAGRGLQLLFYSVGIGQISSEVPQNLSASRPQDRQFILSSKKLLLSDSGFYLCAWSRRTSGFQETQYFGPGTRLLVL.